This TCR beta chain was sequenced during a study of shared clonotypes between healthy human individuals. Several immunoSEQ plates held equal portions of the genomic DNA taken from each subset. Produced via immunoSEQ multiplex PCR; TCRdb's table is partial and in-frame only. The sample yields approximately 2.4 million clones, around 95% seen once. Every donor was a Caucasian adult from Nashville, Tennessee. Notes on this clone: The antigen is unknown.

The ends were cut back, 4 bases at V and 6 bases at J, with 18 bases in the middle. This CDR3 has 15 residues. CDR1 is SNHLY and CDR2 is FYNNEI in the germline V gene. Study conclusions and caveats: Genetic and exposure-history diversity was limited by the small donor number. Sampling covered blood only; tissue repertoires likely differ.

The receptor was derived from a man aged 18 to 35 in good health. Sequenced input: naive CD4+ T cells sorted from blood. Subset here: CD45RA+ positively selected. This chain uses TRBV2 with TRBJ1-2; a weak D match, TRBD1 (5 bases). CDR3 coding DNA: TGTGCCAGCAGTGCCCGGACGGGGGATTTCGATGGCTACACCTTC. Translation: CASSARTGDFDGYTF.